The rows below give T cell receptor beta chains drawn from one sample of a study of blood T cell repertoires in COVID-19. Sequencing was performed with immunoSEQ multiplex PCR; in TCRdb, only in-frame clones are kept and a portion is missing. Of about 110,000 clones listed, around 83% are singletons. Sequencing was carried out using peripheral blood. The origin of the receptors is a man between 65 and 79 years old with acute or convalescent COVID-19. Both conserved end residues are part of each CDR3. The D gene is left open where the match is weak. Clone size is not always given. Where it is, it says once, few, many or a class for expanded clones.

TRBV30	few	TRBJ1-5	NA	TGTGCCTGGAGGAGCCCCTCATACAGGGTACCGCCCCAGCATTTT	CAWRSPSYRVPPQHF
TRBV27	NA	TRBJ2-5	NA	TGTGCCAGCACTCGCACCGGGACAAGTCAAGAGACCCAGTACTTC	CASTRTGTSQETQYF
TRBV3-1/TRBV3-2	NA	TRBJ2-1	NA	TGTGCCAGCAGCCAAGACCCGGGGAAACACAATGAGCAGTTCTTC	CASSQDPGKHNEQFF
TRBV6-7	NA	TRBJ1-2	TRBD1	TGTGCCAGCAGTTACCGGAACCGGGACAGGGGTGGCTACACCTTC	CASSYRNRDRGGYTF
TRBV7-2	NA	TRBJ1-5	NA	TGTGCCAGCAGCAACAGGGATCAGCCCCAGCATTTT	CASSNRDQPQHF
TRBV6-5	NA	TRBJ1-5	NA	TGTGCCAGCAGTTTTTCCGGGGGCAATCAGCCCCAGCATTTT	CASSFSGGNQPQHF
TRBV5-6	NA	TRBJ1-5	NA	TGTGCCAGCAGCCTGGGACTCAATAGCAATCAGCCCCAGCATTTT	CASSLGLNSNQPQHF
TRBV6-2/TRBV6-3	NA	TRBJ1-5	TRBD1	TGTGCCAGCAGTGACGTTGGAGGGACAGGTAATCAGCCCCAGCATTTT	CASSDVGGTGNQPQHF
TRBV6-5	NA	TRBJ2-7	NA	TGTGCCAGCAAAAGCAGGTACGAGCAGTACTTC	CASKSRYEQYF
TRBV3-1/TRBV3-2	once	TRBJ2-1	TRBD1	TGTGCCAGCAGCCAAGGTGGGACAGGGCTTTCCTACAATGAGCAGTTCTTC	CASSQGGTGLSYNEQFF
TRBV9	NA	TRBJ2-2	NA	TGTGCCAGCAGCATGGGACATATGTGGAACACCGGGGAGCTGTTTTTT	CASSMGHMWNTGELFF
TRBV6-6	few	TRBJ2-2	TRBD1	TGTGCCAGCAGACCGGGACAGAGCACCGGGGAGCTGTTTTTT	CASRPGQSTGELFF
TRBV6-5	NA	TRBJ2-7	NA	TGTGCCAGCACCGGGGAGGGGGGCTTCTCCTACGAGCAGTACTTC	CASTGEGGFSYEQYF
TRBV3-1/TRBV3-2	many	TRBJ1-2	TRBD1	TGTGCCAGCAGAGGACAGGGGGCAACTAACTATGGCTACACCTTC	CASRGQGATNYGYTF
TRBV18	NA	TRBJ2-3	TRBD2	TGTGCCAGCTCACCGCCGAGGACTAGCGGGGGGAGCACAGATACGCAGTATTTT	CASSPPRTSGGSTDTQYF
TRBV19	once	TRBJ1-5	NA	TGTGCCAGTAGTATAGATCTTGGGGGCATGGCCAATCAGCCCCAGCATTTT	CASSIDLGGMANQPQHF
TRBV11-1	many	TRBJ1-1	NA	TGTGCCAGCAGCTTATCCAGGGCGGAAGCTTTCTTT	CASSLSRAEAFF
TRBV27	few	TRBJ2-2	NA	TGTGCCAGCAGTTTGTGGCTTGGCGGGGAGCTGTTTTTT	CASSLWLGGELFF
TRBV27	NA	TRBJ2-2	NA	TGTGCCAGCAGTCCCATGGCAGGGTACACCGGGGAGCTGTTTTTT	CASSPMAGYTGELFF
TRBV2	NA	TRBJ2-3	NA	TGTGCCAGCAGTGAAGACGGGCGGGGCACAGATACGCAGTATTTT	CASSEDGRGTDTQYF
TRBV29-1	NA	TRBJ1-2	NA	TGCAGCGTTGATGTCTCGGGGAAACTAGGCTATGGCTACACCTTC	CSVDVSGKLGYGYTF
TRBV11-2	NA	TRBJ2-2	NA	TGTGCCAGCAGCTTAGGAAGGCAGCGGGTTGGGAAGCTGTTTTTT	CASSLGRQRVGKLFF
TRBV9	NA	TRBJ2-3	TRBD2	TGTGCCAGCAGCGGGCGGACTAGTGGGCCCACAGATACGCAGTATTTT	CASSGRTSGPTDTQYF
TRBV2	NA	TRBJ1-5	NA	TGTGCCAGCAGTGATACTAGGAGGGGTGGTGGGCCCCAGCATTTT	CASSDTRRGGGPQHF
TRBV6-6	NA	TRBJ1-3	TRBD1	TGTGCCAGCAGTCCCCGAACTACGACAGGGGGGTTTACTGGAAACACCATATATTTT	CASSPRTTTGGFTGNTIYF